One sample yielded the 14 T cell receptor beta chains listed below, sequenced in a study of blood T cell repertoires in COVID-19. Produced via immunoSEQ multiplex PCR; TCRdb's table is partial and in-frame only. The sample consists of 260,000 or so clones, 88% of them appearing once. The sequencing input was PBMCs or T cells enriched from blood (not recorded which). The receptor source for this set is a woman between 40 and 50 years old with acute COVID-19.

V gene TRBV19 combines with J gene TRBJ2-3; 9 nucleotides match TRBD1. V gave up 6 bases and J gave up 3 bases; unmatched junction bases: 4. The CDR3 sequence is 14 residues long. The V gene's germline CDR1 is LNHDA and CDR2 SQIVND (reference sequence). The CDR3 here is CASRPQGATDTQYF. CDR3 in DNA: TGTGCCAGTAGACCACAGGGGGCAACAGATACGCAGTATTTT. The whole variable domain, filled in from reference TRBV19 and TRBJ2-3, reads DGGITQSPKYLFRKEGQNVTLSCEQNLNHDAMYWYRQDPGQGLRLIYYSQIVNDFQKGDIAEGYSVSREKKESFPLTVTSAQKNPTAFYLCASRPQGATDTQYFGPGTRLTVL.

The chain has TRBV10-1 and TRBJ1-1, with D hard to call. This CDR3 has 14 residues. Germline CDR1 and CDR2: WNHNN and SYGVQD (reference sequence). V was cut by 11 bases and J by 3 bases, with 19 bases left in between. CDR3 nucleotide sequence: TGCGCCTTAACGCGCGGGCGTTGGGACACTGAAGCTTTCTTT. Its translation is CALTRGRWDTEAFF.

The rearrangement links TRBV24-1 to TRBJ2-2; 7 bases agree with TRBD2. The CDR3 is 16 residues long. V trimming: 1 base; J trimming: 4 bases; junction bases outside the gene matches: 5. The germline V gene has CDR1 KGHDR and CDR2 SFDVKD. The CDR3 region has the DNA TGTGCCACCAGTGATTTTCCTAGCGGCGGCACCGGGGAGCTGTTTTTT. It yields the protein CATSDFPSGGTGELFF.

The CDR3 nucleotides are TGTGCCAGTACCCCGACAAGAACTAACTATGGCTACACCTTC. This translates into CASTPTRTNYGYTF. V is TRBV19 and J is TRBJ1-2; D unresolved. Germline-derived CDR1 and CDR2 are LNHDA and SQIVND (reference sequence). CDR3 length equals 14 residues. V was clipped by 7 bases and J by 0 bases, with 12 bases between them.

The chain is built from TRBV27 and TRBJ1-1; D might be TRBD1 (5 bases). CDR3 length equals 16 residues. Germline CDR1 MNHEY, CDR2 SMNVEV (reference sequence). V was pared by 3 bases and J by 6 bases, with 20 bases between. CDR3 protein: CASSFLASRGGPEAFF. The CDR3, as DNA: TGTGCCAGCAGTTTCTTAGCAAGTAGGGGAGGGCCTGAAGCTTTCTTT.

Written as DNA, the CDR3 is TGCGCCAGCAGCGGACCTCTAGCGGGAGGGCCCGGCAATGAGCAGTTCTTC. Protein product: CASSGPLAGGPGNEQFF. This chain connects TRBV5-1 to TRBJ2-1, with 12 bases aligning to TRBD2. The CDR3 totals 17 residues. V lost 4 bases to trimming and J lost 6 bases; unmatched junction nucleotides: 11. Looked up from germline, CDR1 is SGHRS and CDR2 is YFSETQ.

The V call is TRBV10-3, the J call TRBJ1-1; D perhaps matches TRBD1 (5 bases). Trimming cost V 8 bases and J 0 bases, with 13 bases left between them. The CDR3 consists of 14 residues. The V gene's germline CDR1 is ENHRY and CDR2 SYGVKD. The CDR3 DNA sequence: TGTGCCATCCGGGTGTCAGGGATGAACACTGAAGCTTTCTTT. Its protein product is CAIRVSGMNTEAFF.

As for this clone: The same CDR3 also results from other DNA sequences found in this sample. This chain connects TRBV27 to TRBJ1-1, with D maybe TRBD1 (5 bases). Trimming took 3 bases from V and 4 from J, leaving 9 bases between them. The germline gives CDR1 MNHEY, CDR2 SMNVEV (reference sequence). This CDR3 has 13 amino acids. The CDR3 DNA follows: TGTGCCAGCAGTTTGAGGGGAGGCACTGAAGCTTTCTTT. Its translation is CASSLRGGTEAFF.

The chain has TRBV27 and TRBJ1-3, with D possibly matching TRBD1 (6 bases). Between the trimmed V and J ends, which lost 5 bases and 0 bases, there was a span of 14 bases. Per the germline V gene, CDR1 is MNHEY and CDR2 is SMNVEV (reference sequence). CDR3 length: 16 amino acids. The CDR3 loop reads CASSIGQPGSGNTIYF. Here the CDR3 DNA reads TGTGCCAGCAGTATAGGACAGCCCGGCTCTGGAAACACCATATATTTT.

This chain joins TRBV28 and TRBJ1-2; D is ambiguous. V dropped 3 bases and J dropped 6 bases, with 11 bases sitting between them. This CDR3 has 13 amino acids. The germline CDR1 and CDR2 sequences are MDHEN and SYDVKM. CDR3 nucleotides: TGTGCCAGCAGTTTCTCCAACAGAGATGGCTACACCTTC. Translated, it gives CASSFSNRDGYTF.

This rearrangement joins TRBV6-5 to TRBJ1-1; D remains unclear. CDR3 length: 15 residues. The germline V gene encodes CDR1 MNHEY and CDR2 SVGAGI. The V end was cut by 0 bases, the J end by 3 bases, with 11 bases between. CDR3 region: CASSYSGGRDTEAFF. CDR3 DNA: TGTGCCAGCAGTTACTCGGGAGGGAGGGACACTGAAGCTTTCTTT.

This clone is a singleton in its sample. This sequence joins TRBV6-5 and TRBJ1-2, with 7 bases aligning to TRBD1. The CDR3 sequence is 12 residues long. Germline V lookup: CDR1 MNHEY, CDR2 SVGAGI. Trimming took 2 bases from V and 8 from J; bases not matched to a gene: 2. The CDR3 DNA is TGTGCCAGCAGTTACGAGGGGGCCGGCTACACCTTC. Protein sequence: CASSYEGAGYTF.

V gene TRBV24-1 combines with J gene TRBJ2-2, with TRBD2 identical over 7 bases. There are 15 residues in the CDR3. J gave up 4 bases and V 6 bases, and 7 bases lay outside the gene matches. The germline V gene has CDR1 KGHDR and CDR2 SFDVKD. CDR3 in amino acids: CATSLEGGLTGELFF. The DNA of the CDR3 is TGTGCCACCAGTTTGGAGGGAGGGCTCACCGGGGAGCTGTTTTTT.

This clone was observed once. The chain has TRBV5-1 and TRBJ2-2, with TRBD2 matching 9 bases. Germline lookup yields CDR1 SGHRS and CDR2 YFSETQ. J was trimmed by 2 bases and V by 4 bases; bases with no gene match: 3. This CDR3 has 15 residues. The CDR3: CASSRLAANTGELFF. The CDR3 DNA reads as TGCGCCAGCAGCAGACTAGCGGCTAACACCGGGGAGCTGTTTTTT.